This T cell receptor (beta chain) was observed in a study of cytomegalovirus exposure and HLA in healthy donors. Across the whole study: An analysis done earlier identified almost 120 million unique TCR beta sequences from about 179 million T cells. Regarding the study as a whole: The only immune exposure information that was available was CMV serostatus. Reports state that TCR beta sequences accurately predicted most subjects' HLA-A and HLA-B alleles. Within an earlier analysis, most TCR beta V segments proved productive either about 87% or about 30% of the time.

Looked up from germline, CDR1 is MDHEN and CDR2 is SYDVKM. The CDR3 is made up of 15 amino acids. The V gene end was trimmed by 7 bases and the J gene end by 2 bases; junction bases not matched to a gene: 10. Details on this clone: Its antigen remains unidentified.

Both 60 Vbeta primers and 13 Jbeta primers went into the PCR. Clones were sequenced by immunoSEQ multiplex PCR, and TCRdb holds only the in-frame ones, with some missing. This table has about 170,000 clones, approximately 81% appearing once. This chain uses TRBV28 with TRBJ1-2; TRBD1 agrees at 7 bases. The source material was PBMCs. This TCR was sampled from a woman in her fifties or sixties in good health and CMV-seronegative. Here the CDR3 DNA reads TGTGCCAGCACCAATTACAGGGGACCCAACTATGGCTACACCTTC. This sequence encodes CASTNYRGPNYGYTF.